This T cell receptor (beta chain) was profiled in a study of T cell clones after liver transplantation (dated by TCRdb to between 2017 and 2020). Study-wide context: The samples were obtained from ITN030ST, a randomized trial that attempted immunosuppression withdrawal within 2 years after liver transplantation. Donor-reactive T cell clones were identified by TCRbeta sequencing following a pre-transplant mixed lymphocyte reaction and were subsequently tracked in post-transplant blood. Third party-reactive TCRbeta sequences were also identified from pre-transplant MLRs to serve as an antigen-independent comparator for donor-reactive sequences. Of the eight recipients, a few were HCV-positive, while the remaining recipients had been transplanted for non-autoimmune, non-viral indications. The subjects received no induction therapy and were kept on standard immunosuppression until randomization at 12-24 months post-transplant. Tolerance was defined as complete withdrawal of immunosuppression for at least one year without a rise in liver enzymes beyond twice the upper limit of normal. Blood samples were collected pre-transplant, then pre-randomization ahead of withdrawal, and finally post-randomization once withdrawal had either been completed or failed. The study cohort included 8 liver transplant recipients, of whom 3 were classified as tolerant and 5 as non-tolerant. Results the study describes overall, beyond this receptor: The conclusions were considered preliminary, being limited by small, heterogeneous patient numbers and non-standardized post-transplant time points. When repertoire turnover was accounted for, significantly reduced detection of donor-reactive sequences was found in 7 of 8 subjects for CD4 and in 8 of 8 subjects for CD8. In a couple of subjects, low numbers of available donor cells limited the measurable donor-reactive repertoire. A greater decline was seen for donor-reactive sequences than for third party-reactive sequences, suggesting partial antigen-specific deletion unrelated to withdrawal success. In most of the 8 subjects, circulating donor-reactive CD4 TCRbeta sequences decreased significantly after transplant, regardless of tolerance or HCV status. Because allograft tissue specimens were not available, migration of donor-reactive T cells into the graft, rather than deletion, may have occurred.

Unstimulated PBMCs, after thawing, were stained for CD3, CD4 and CD8 and then FACS-sorted into CD3+CD4+ and CD3+CD8+ populations. Each of the 8 studied subjects was randomized to immunosuppression withdrawal. The Qiagen DNeasy Blood and Tissue Kit was used for genomic DNA isolation. In the case of this clone: Its antigen is not yet known. One base away there is no much larger clone; base qualities are not given.

High-throughput TCRbeta CDR3 sequencing of frozen genomic DNA was performed by immunoSEQ, including PCR amplification, mapping, bias correction and internal controls. On the study's bioinformatics: Productive rearrangements were kept, and unique TCRbeta sequences were defined by CDR3 nucleotide sequence plus V and J gene. Donor-reactive sequences required at least 5-fold expansion in CFSE-low cells versus unstimulated pre-transplant cells and at least 0.01% frequency. To ensure at least 90% detection power, minimum frequency thresholds were set for each subject based on that subject's lowest-template unstimulated sample. Jensen-Shannon divergence between the top 1000 TCRbeta sequences post- versus pre-transplant served as the measure of repertoire turnover. Changes in detection of donor-reactive sequences were tested with two-sided Fisher's exact tests. What TCRdb holds here is the immuneACCESS table cut down to in-frame rearrangements. Part of the clones is not present; checked against another copy, under half of the missing clones reflect an unresolved V gene, and the others are unexplained. V, J and clone size reflect that table, while D and trimming were determined from the DNA. The sample yields 95,000 to 130,000 clones; less than 95% were counted once. The ten most abundant clones make up roughly 0.83% of the sample.

Sequences were derived from CD4+ T cells from blood, sampled 12 months after liver transplant. This TCR was sampled from a human patient who received a liver transplant. Where a transplant has occurred, the graft donor may have supplied some of the T cells.

The DNA sequence is TGTGCCAGCTCACCGACAGGGTCGGGCACTGAAGCTTTCTTT. This is translated as CASSPTGSGTEAFF. Rearrangement joined TRBV18 to TRBJ1-1; 7 central nucleotides agree with TRBD1. The CDR3 measures 14 amino acids from cysteine to phenylalanine. Only the CDR3 region is kept as DNA, spanning 42 bases read in frame from base 1. From the germline V gene, CDR1 is KGHSH and CDR2 is LQKENI. V ends up 3 bases short and J 4 bases short, with an unmatched junction base count of 5.